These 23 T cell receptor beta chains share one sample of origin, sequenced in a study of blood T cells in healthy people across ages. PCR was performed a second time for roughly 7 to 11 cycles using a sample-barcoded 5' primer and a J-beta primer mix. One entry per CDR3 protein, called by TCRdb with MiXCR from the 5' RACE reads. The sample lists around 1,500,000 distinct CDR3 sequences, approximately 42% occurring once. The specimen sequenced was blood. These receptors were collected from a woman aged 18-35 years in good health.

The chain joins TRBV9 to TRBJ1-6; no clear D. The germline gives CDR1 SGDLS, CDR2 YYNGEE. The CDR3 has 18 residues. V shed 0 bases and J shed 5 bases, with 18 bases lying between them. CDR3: CASSVDPWAGSDNSPLHF. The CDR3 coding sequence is TGTGCCAGCAGCGTAGATCCTTGGGCCGGGAGTGATAATTCACCCCTCCACTTT.

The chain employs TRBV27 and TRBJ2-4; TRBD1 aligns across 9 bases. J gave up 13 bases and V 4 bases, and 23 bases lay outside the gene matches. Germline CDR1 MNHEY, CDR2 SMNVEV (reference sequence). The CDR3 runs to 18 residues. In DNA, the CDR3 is TGTGCCAGCAGTTCGGACAGGGGCGGACTCTCTGTCCACAATGAGCAGTACTTC. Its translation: CASSSDRGGLSVHNEQYF.

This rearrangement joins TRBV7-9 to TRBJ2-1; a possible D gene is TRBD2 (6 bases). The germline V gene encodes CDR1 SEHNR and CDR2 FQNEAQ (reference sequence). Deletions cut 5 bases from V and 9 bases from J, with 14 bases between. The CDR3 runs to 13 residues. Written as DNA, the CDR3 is TGTGCCAGCAGCCTAGAGGGACTCACTGAGCAGTTCTTC. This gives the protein CASSLEGLTEQFF.

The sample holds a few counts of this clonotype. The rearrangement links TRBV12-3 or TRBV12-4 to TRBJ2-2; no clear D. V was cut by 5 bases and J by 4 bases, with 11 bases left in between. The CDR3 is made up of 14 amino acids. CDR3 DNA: TGTGCCAGCAGTATATCAGGAGTCACCGGGGAGCTGTTTTTT. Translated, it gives CASSISGVTGELFF.

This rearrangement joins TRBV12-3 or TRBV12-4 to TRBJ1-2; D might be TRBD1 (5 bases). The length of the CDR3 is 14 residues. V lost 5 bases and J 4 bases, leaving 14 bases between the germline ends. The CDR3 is CASSAGTSSYGYTF. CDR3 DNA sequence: TGTGCCAGCAGTGCTGGGACTTCTTCCTATGGCTACACCTTC.

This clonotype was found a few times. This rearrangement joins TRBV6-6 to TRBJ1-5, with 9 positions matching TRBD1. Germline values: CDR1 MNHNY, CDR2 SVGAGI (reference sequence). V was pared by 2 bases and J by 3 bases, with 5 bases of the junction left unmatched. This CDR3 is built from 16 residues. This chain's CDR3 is CASSYGGTGLNQPQHF. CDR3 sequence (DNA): TGTGCCAGCAGTTACGGTGGGACAGGGCTCAATCAGCCCCAGCATTTT.

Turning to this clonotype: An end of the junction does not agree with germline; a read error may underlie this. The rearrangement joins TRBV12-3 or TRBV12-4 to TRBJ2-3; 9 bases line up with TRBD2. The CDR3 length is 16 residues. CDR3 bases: TGTACCAGCAGTGAGCTAGCGGGAAGCGGCGCAGATACGGAGTATTTC. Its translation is CTSSELAGSGADTEYF.

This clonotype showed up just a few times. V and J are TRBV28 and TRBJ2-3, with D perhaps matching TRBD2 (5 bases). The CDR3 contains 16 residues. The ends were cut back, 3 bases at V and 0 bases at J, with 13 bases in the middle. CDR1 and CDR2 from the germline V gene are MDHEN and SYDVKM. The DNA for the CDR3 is TGTGCCAGCAGTTTCCTTCGGGGATCTAGCACAGATACGCAGTATTTT. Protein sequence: CASSFLRGSSTDTQYF.

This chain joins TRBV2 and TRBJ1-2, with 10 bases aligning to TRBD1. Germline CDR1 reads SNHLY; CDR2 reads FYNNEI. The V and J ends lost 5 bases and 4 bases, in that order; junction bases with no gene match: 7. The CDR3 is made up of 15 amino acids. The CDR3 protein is CASSIPGQGSYGYTF. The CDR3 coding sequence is TGTGCCAGCAGTATACCGGGACAGGGGAGCTATGGCTACACCTTC.

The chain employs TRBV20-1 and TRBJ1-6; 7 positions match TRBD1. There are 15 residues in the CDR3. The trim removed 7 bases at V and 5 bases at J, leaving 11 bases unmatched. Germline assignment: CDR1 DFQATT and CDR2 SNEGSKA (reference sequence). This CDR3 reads CSVVSGTAHNSPLHF. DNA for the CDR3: TGCAGTGTTGTTTCGGGGACAGCCCATAATTCACCCCTCCACTTT.

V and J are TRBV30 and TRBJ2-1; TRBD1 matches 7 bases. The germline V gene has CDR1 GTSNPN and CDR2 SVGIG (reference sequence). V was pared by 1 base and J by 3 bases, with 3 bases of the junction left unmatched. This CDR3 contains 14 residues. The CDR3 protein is CAWSGGTDYNEQFF. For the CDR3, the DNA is TGTGCCTGGAGTGGAGGGACAGACTACAATGAGCAGTTCTTC.

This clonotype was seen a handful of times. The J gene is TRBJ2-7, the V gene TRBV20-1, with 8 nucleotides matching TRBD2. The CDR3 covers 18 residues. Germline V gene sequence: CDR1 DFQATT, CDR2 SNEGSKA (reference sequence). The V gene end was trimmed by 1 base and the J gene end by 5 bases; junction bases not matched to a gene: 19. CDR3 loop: CSARAIKSSGLALHEQYF. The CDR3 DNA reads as TGCAGTGCTAGAGCCATTAAGTCTTCCGGACTAGCCCTACACGAGCAGTACTTC.

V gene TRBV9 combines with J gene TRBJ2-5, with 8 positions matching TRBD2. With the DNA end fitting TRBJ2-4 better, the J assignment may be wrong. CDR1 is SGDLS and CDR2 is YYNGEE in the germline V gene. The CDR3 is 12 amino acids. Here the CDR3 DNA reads TGTGCCAGTCGGGGGGGTTCGGACATTCAGTACTTC. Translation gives CASRGGSDIQYF.

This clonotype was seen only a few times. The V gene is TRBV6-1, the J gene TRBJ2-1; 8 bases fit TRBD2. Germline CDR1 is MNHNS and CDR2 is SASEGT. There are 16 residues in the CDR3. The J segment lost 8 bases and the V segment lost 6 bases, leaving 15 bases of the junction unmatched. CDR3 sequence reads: CASRALGSGSNYEQFF. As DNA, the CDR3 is TGTGCCAGCAGAGCACTGGGGAGCGGGAGTAACTATGAGCAGTTCTTC.

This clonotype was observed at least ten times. The CDR3 bases are TGTGCCAGCAGCTTCACTGGGTTGGGCACTGAAGCTTTCTTT. Protein sequence: CASSFTGLGTEAFF. V is TRBV7-9 and J is TRBJ1-1; D is unclear. V lost 3 bases to trimming and J lost 4 bases, with 12 bases between them. CDR3 length: 14 residues. In germline, CDR1 is SEHNR, CDR2 FQNEAQ (reference sequence). Full variable domain (outside the CDR3, taken from reference TRBV7-9 and TRBJ1-1): DTGVSQNPRHKITKRGQNVTFRCDPISEHNRLYWYRQTLGQGPEFLTYFQNEAQLEKSRLLSDRFSAERPKGSFSTLEIQRTEQGDSAMYLCASSFTGLGTEAFFGQGTRLTVV.

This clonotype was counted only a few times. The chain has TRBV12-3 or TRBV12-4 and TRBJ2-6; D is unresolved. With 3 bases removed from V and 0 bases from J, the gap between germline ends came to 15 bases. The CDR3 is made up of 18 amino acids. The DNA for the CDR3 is TGTGCCAGCAGTTTTTACTCCCTTTCCCGCTCTGGGGCCAACGTCCTGACTTTC. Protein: CASSFYSLSRSGANVLTF.

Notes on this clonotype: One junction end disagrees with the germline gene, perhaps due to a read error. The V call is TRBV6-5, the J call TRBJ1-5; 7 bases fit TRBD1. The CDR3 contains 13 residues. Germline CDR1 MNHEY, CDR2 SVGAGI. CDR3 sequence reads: CVSKEGALQPQHF. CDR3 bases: TGTGTCAGCAAGGAGGGGGCGCTTCAGCCCCAGCATTTT.

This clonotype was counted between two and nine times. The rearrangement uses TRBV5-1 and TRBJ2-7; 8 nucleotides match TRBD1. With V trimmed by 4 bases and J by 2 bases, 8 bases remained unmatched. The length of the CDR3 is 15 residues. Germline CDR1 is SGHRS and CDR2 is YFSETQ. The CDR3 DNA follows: TGCGCCAGCAGCACAAACAGGGGGTCAACCTACGAGCAGTACTTC. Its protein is CASSTNRGSTYEQYF.

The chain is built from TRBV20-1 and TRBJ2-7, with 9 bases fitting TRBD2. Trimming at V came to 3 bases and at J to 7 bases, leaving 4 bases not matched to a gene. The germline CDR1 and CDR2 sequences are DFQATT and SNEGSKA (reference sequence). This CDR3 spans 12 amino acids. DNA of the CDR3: TGCAGTGCTAGTAGCGGGGGCCATGAGCAGTACTTC. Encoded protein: CSASSGGHEQYF.

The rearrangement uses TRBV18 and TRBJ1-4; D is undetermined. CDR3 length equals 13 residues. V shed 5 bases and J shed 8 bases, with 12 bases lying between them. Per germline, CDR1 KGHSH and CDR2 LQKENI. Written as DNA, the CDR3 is TGTGCCAGCTCATCTCGAGCCATAGAAAAACTGTTTTTT. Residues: CASSSRAIEKLFF. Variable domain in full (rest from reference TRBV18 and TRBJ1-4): NAGVMQNPRHLVRRRGQEARLRCSPMKGHSHVYWYRQLPEEGLKFMVYLQKENIIDESGMPKERFSAEFPKEGPSILRIQQVVRGDSAAYFCASSSRAIEKLFFGSGTQLSVL.

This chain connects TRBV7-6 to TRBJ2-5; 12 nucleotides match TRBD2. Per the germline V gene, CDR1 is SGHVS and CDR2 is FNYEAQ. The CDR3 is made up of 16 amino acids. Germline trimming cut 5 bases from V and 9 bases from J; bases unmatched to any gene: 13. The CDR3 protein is CASSPLAGGPVEAQYF. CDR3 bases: TGTGCCAGCAGCCCCCTAGCGGGAGGGCCTGTGGAGGCCCAGTACTTC.

CDR3 nucleotides: TGTGCCACCATGAGGGAACTAGCGGGAGGAGGGTTCCATGAGCAGTACTTC. It codes for CATMRELAGGGFHEQYF. The chain is built from TRBV7-2 and TRBJ2-5; 12 bases align to TRBD2. The CDR3 contains 17 residues. The germline CDR1 and CDR2 sequences are SGHTA and FQGNSA. J gave up 11 bases and V 10 bases, and 23 bases lay outside the gene matches.

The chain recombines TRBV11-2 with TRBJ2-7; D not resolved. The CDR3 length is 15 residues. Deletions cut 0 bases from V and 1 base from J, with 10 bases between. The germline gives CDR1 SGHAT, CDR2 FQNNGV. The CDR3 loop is CASSLEVGQSYEQYF. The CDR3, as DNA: TGTGCCAGCAGCTTAGAGGTAGGGCAGTCCTACGAGCAGTACTTC.